This T cell receptor beta chain was recorded in a study of T-cell memory formation after mild COVID-19. Across the whole study: TCR clusters mostly belonged to single donors. Points from the study as a whole: A subset of responding clones appeared in pre-infection memory, suggesting cross-reactive memory joined. Clones shrinking from day 15 to 85 showed even CD4/CD8 mixes; later expanders tilted CD4+. Chiefly within CM and EM were the contracting CD4+ clones; CD8+ ones were within EMRA.

The CDR3 extends over 15 amino acids. CDR1 SGHRS and CDR2 YFSETQ come from the germline V gene. The V and J ends lost 0 bases and 4 bases respectively, with 13 bases between them. A single record per CDR3 protein comes from TCRdb applying MiXCR to the 5' RACE reads. The sample records about 310,000 distinct CDR3 sequences, just under 20% being singletons. This clonotype occurred a few times. Its specificity is not known. This chain links TRBV5-1 with TRBJ2-5, with D possibly TRBD2 on 6 matching bases. The TCR originated in a man aged 18-30 years who had mild COVID-19 (a few samples of this study predate the infection). Cell type and time point are not known. Sequencing was carried out using PBMCs or a T cell subset sorted from them (not recorded which). CDR3 sequence reads: CASSLAQGGGETQYF. The CDR3 DNA is TGCGCCAGCAGCTTGGCCCAGGGAGGAGGAGAGACCCAGTACTTC.